Below are 13 T cell receptor beta chains sequenced from a single sample in a study of spatial heterogeneity in lung cancer. The time point denotes: blood at routine non-recurrence follow-up after resection. TCRdb re-derived calls from the 5' RACE reads in MiXCR, one entry per CDR3 protein. The sample yields about 33,000 distinct CDR3 sequences, 10% seen once. The starting material was PBMCs, obtained at follow-up. These receptors originate from a female donor with early-stage non-small cell lung cancer.

This clonotype was seen more than once but under ten times. DNA for the CDR3: TGTGCCAGTAGTATAGGTGTCGACACTGAAGCTTTCTTT. Translated, it gives CASSIGVDTEAFF. The chain combines TRBV19 with TRBJ1-1; D unclear. The V gene lost 1 base and the J gene lost 3 bases, with 6 bases spanning the gap. Germline V gene data show CDR1 as LNHDA and CDR2 as SQIVND (reference sequence). The CDR3 length is 13 residues.

In this sample, this clonotype turned up a few times. The chain joins TRBV29-1 to TRBJ2-7; possibly TRBD1 for D (5 bases). Germline values: CDR1 SQVTM, CDR2 ANQGSEA. V lost 7 bases and J 5 bases, leaving 15 bases between the germline ends. This CDR3 has 12 residues. The CDR3 loop reads CSAIGQINEQYF. CDR3 in DNA: TGCAGCGCGATCGGACAAATCAACGAGCAGTACTTC.

The CDR3, as DNA: TGCAGTGCTAGAGAGGCCGGGGGCTGGGGAGAGACCCAGTACTTC. Encoded protein: CSAREAGGWGETQYF. V and J are TRBV20-1 and TRBJ2-5, with D possibly called TRBD1 or TRBD2 (6 bases each). Between the trimmed V and J ends, which lost 0 bases and 4 bases, there was a span of 15 bases. This CDR3 comprises 15 residues. CDR1 is DFQATT and CDR2 is SNEGSKA in the germline V gene (reference sequence).

This clonotype was detected ten times or more. This rearrangement joins TRBV28 to TRBJ1-5; the match to TRBD1 covers 8 bases. Germline CDR1 and CDR2: MDHEN and SYDVKM. There are 13 residues in the CDR3. Trimming removed 9 bases from V and 3 bases from J; junction bases left unmatched: 4. The CDR3 sequence is CASRTGNNQPQHF. The CDR3 DNA reads as TGTGCCAGTCGGACAGGGAACAATCAGCCCCAGCATTTT.

V and J are TRBV11-2 and TRBJ2-1; the match to TRBD2 covers 11 bases. From germline, CDR1 is SGHAT and CDR2 FQNNGV. This CDR3 region has 13 residues. V shed 5 bases and J 9 bases; nucleotides not matched to a gene: 3. The CDR3 bases are TGTGCCAGCAGCATTCTAGCGGGGGGTGAGCAGTTCTTC. As protein: CASSILAGGEQFF.

The chain has TRBV6-1 and TRBJ2-1; tentatively, D is TRBD1 or TRBD2 (5 bases each). CDR1 is MNHNS and CDR2 is SASEGT in the germline V gene. The CDR3 totals 16 residues. With 5 bases removed from V and 3 bases from J, the gap between germline ends came to 17 bases. Written as DNA, the CDR3 is TGTGCCAGCAGTCCAGGGACCTCCTCCGTCTACAATGAGCAGTTCTTC. Its protein product is CASSPGTSSVYNEQFF.

This clonotype was counted a few times. CDR3 nucleotides: TGTGCCAGCTCACCCCTCGCGGGCGAGCAGTACTTC. This codes for CASSPLAGEQYF. V gene TRBV18 combines with J gene TRBJ2-7; D perhaps matches TRBD2 (5 bases). The CDR3 sequence is 12 residues long. V gave up 3 bases and J gave up 6 bases, with 9 bases separating them. CDR1 is KGHSH and CDR2 is LQKENI in the germline V gene.

This clonotype was seen ten or more times. This rearrangement joins TRBV27 to TRBJ1-2, with TRBD1 identical over 8 bases. This CDR3 has 16 residues. The germline gives CDR1 MNHEY, CDR2 SMNVEV (reference sequence). J was trimmed by 2 bases and V by 4 bases; bases with no gene match: 9. The CDR3 sequence: CASSSGTGPGNYGYTF. For the CDR3, the DNA is TGTGCCAGCAGTTCCGGGACAGGTCCGGGGAACTATGGCTACACCTTC.

There are many counts of this clonotype. The CDR3 here is CASSPGQGAYNEQFF. In DNA form, the CDR3 reads TGCGCCAGCAGCCCGGGACAGGGGGCCTACAATGAGCAGTTCTTC. V gene TRBV4-3 combines with J gene TRBJ2-1; 11 bases are a match to TRBD1. The CDR3 is made up of 15 amino acids. V dropped 4 bases and J dropped 2; count of bases not matched to a gene: 1. CDR1 is LGHNA and CDR2 is YSLEER in the germline V gene.

Worth noting for this clonotype: This sequence may be a read error, since a much larger clone differs from it by one base. The chain combines TRBV9 with TRBJ2-7, with D perhaps matching TRBD1 (6 bases). The DNA matches TRBJ2-1 better at its end, which makes the J call doubtful. The CDR3 has 14 amino acids. Germline lookup yields CDR1 SGDLS and CDR2 YYNGEE. For the CDR3, the DNA is TGTGCCAGCAGCGTAGATGGGACACCCTACGAGCAGTTCTTC. Translating gives CASSVDGTPYEQFF.

This clonotype occurred many times. V and J are TRBV5-5 and TRBJ2-7; 11 bases map to TRBD1. The CDR3 loop spans 14 amino acids. Germline loops: CDR1 SGHKS, CDR2 YYEKEE (reference sequence). The trim removed 4 bases at V and 3 bases at J, leaving 3 bases unmatched. Here the CDR3 reads CASSPGTGGYEQYF. In DNA, the CDR3 is TGTGCCAGCAGCCCCGGGACAGGGGGCTACGAGCAGTACTTC.

This clonotype was found many times. The V gene is TRBV18, the J gene TRBJ1-3, with D unresolved. The CDR3 covers 16 residues. V gave up 3 bases and J gave up 0 bases, with 12 bases separating them. The germline gives CDR1 KGHSH, CDR2 LQKENI. The CDR3 spells CASSPLDSNSGNTIYF. The DNA of the CDR3 is TGTGCCAGCTCACCCCTGGACTCCAACTCTGGAAACACCATATATTTT.

This clonotype was recorded at least ten times. The V gene is TRBV7-8, the J gene TRBJ2-2, with TRBD2 as a possible D gene (7 bases). Trimming stripped 7 bases from V and 6 bases from J, with 15 bases between. This CDR3 has 14 residues. Germline loops: CDR1 SGHVS, CDR2 FQNEAQ. The CDR3 sequence is CASINPGGPGELFF. In DNA, the CDR3 is TGTGCCAGCATCAACCCGGGGGGCCCCGGGGAGCTGTTTTTT.